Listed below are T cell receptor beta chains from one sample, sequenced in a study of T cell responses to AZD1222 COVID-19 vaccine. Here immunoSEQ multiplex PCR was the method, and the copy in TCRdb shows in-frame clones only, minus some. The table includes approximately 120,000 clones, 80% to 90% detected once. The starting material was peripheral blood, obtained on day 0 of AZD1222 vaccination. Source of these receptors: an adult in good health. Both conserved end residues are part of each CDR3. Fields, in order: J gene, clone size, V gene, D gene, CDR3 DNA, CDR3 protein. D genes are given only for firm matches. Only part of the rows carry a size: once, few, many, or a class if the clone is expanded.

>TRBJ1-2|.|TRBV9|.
TGTGCCAGCAGCGTAGAGTTTAGGGCCATCTATGGCTACACCTTC
CASSVEFRAIYGYTF
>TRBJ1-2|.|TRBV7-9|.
TGTGCCAGCAGCTTTTGGGAGACTTTCTACACCTTC
CASSFWETFYTF
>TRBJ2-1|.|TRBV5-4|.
TGTGCCAGCAGCTCCCCGGGGAGCTCCTACAATGAGCAGTTCTTC
CASSSPGSSYNEQFF
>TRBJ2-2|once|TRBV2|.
TGTGCCAGCCACACGGGAAACACCGGGGAGCTGTTTTTT
CASHTGNTGELFF
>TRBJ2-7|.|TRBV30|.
TGTGCCTGGGAGAATCCGGGACACCACTACGAGCAGTACTTC
CAWENPGHHYEQYF
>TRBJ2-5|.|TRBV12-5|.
TGTGCTAGTGGTCCAGGGAGTGCGGAGACCCAGTACTTC
CASGPGSAETQYF
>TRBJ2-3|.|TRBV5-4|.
TGTGCCAGCAGCTTGGATCTGGGCTTAGATACGCAGTATTTT
CASSLDLGLDTQYF
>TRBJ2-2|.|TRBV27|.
TGTGCCAGCAGTCCCGGGACACTCTTCAACACCGGGGAGCTGTTTTTT
CASSPGTLFNTGELFF
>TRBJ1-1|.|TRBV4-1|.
TGCGCCAGCAGCCAAGTACCCCAGAGAGGAGCTTTCTTT
CASSQVPQRGAFF
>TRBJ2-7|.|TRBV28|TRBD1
TGTGCGTCTAGGGGGCTCTACGAGCAGTACTTC
CASRGLYEQYF
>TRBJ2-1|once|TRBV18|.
TGTGCCAGCTCACCACCTAGCAAGGTCTACAATGAGCAGTTCTTC
CASSPPSKVYNEQFF
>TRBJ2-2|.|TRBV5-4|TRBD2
TGTGCCAGCAGCAGGGGACTAGCGGGAGTGACGAACACCGGGGAGCTGTTTTTT
CASSRGLAGVTNTGELFF
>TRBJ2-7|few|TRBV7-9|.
TGTGCCAGCAGCTTGGACAGAGGACTGAGAAAGTACTTC
CASSLDRGLRKYF
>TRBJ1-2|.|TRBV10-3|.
TGTGCCATCAGTGAGGACGGGACATTGTCTTATGGCTACACCTTC
CAISEDGTLSYGYTF
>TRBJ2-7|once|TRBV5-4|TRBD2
TGTGCCAGCAGCTTAGCGGGGGCTCACTACGAGCAGTACTTC
CASSLAGAHYEQYF
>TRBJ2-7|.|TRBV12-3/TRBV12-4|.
TGTGCCAGCAGTTTACGGACTCCCTACGAGCAGTACTTC
CASSLRTPYEQYF
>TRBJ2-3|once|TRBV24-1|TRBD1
TGTGCCACCAGTGCTCCGGGACAGGCGGTAGATACGCAGTATTTT
CATSAPGQAVDTQYF
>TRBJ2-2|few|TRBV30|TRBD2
TGTGCCGATCGGGCTAGCGGGACCGGGGAGCTGTTTTTT
CADRASGTGELFF
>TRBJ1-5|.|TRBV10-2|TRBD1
TGCGCCAGCAGTGAGTCTGACAGGGGTCGACAGCCCCAGCATTTT
CASSESDRGRQPQHF
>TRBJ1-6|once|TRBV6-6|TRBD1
TGTGCCAGCAGTCCGTCGGGACAGGTCCTCTCCTATAATTCACCCCTCCACTTT
CASSPSGQVLSYNSPLHF
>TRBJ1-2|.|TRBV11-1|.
TGTGCCAGCAGCTTATTGGCAGCTAACTATGGCTACACCTTC
CASSLLAANYGYTF
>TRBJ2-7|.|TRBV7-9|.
TGTGCCAGCAGAAGCGACAGGCTGGGCGAGCAGTACTTC
CASRSDRLGEQYF
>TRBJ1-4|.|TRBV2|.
TGTGCCAGCCAAAGCGGTGCAGGTAGATGGGAAAAACTGTTTTTT
CASQSGAGRWEKLFF
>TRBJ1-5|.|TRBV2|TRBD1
TGTGCCAGCACTTTAGGACAGGCCGATCAGCCCCAGCATTTT
CASTLGQADQPQHF
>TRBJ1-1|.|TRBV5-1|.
TGCGCCAGCAGCTTGGTAGGGGGGAACACTGAAGCTTTCTTT
CASSLVGGNTEAFF
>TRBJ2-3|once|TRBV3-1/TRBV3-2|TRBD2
TGTGCCAGCAGCTTGGGACTAGCGGACACAGATACGCAGTATTTT
CASSLGLADTDTQYF
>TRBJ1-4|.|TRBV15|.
TGTGCCACCAGCAGAGGGGAGGGGGAAAAACTGTTTTTT
CATSRGEGEKLFF